A selection of T cell receptor beta chains follows, all from one sample in a study of cytomegalovirus exposure and HLA in healthy donors. Produced via immunoSEQ multiplex PCR; TCRdb's table is partial and in-frame only. The sample lists 200,000 to 250,000 clones, around four fifths occurring once. Material: PBMCs. These receptors all come from a woman between 40 and 50 years old in good health and CMV-seronegative. CDR3s include the opening cysteine and the closing phenylalanine or tryptophan. Each record gives: V gene, D gene, clone size, J gene, CDR3 DNA, CDR3 protein. D genes are given only for firm matches. Clone size, where shown, is once, few, many, or a class for clones that have expanded.

>TRBV5-1|TRBD2|.|TRBJ2-7
TGCGCCAGCAGCTTGGCCGGGGGAGGGTACGAGCAGTACTTC
CASSLAGGGYEQYF
>TRBV7-6|TRBD1|.|TRBJ2-5
TGTGCCAGCAGCTTATTGGGACAGCAAGAGACCCAGTACTTC
CASSLLGQQETQYF
>TRBV28|TRBD1|.|TRBJ1-5
TGTGCCAGCAGATCCCGACAGGGAAGGCCCCAGCATTTT
CASRSRQGRPQHF
>TRBV18|TRBD1|.|TRBJ2-7
TGTGCCAGCTCACCAGACAGGGTCTCCTACGAGCAGTACTTC
CASSPDRVSYEQYF
>TRBV7-9|TRBD1|.|TRBJ1-2
TGTGCCAGCAGCTCATGGACAGGTCCCTATGGCTACACCTTC
CASSSWTGPYGYTF
>TRBV2|.|.|TRBJ2-7
TGTGCCAGCAGTGGCCGGGACTTGGGGTACGAGCAGTACTTC
CASSGRDLGYEQYF
>TRBV9|.|once|TRBJ2-3
TGTGCCAGCAGCGTAGATGGCCTGAGCACAGATACGCAGTATTTT
CASSVDGLSTDTQYF
>TRBV5-1|TRBD1|.|TRBJ1-1
TGCGCCAGCAGTTCCCGACAGGGGGAAGCTTTCTTT
CASSSRQGEAFF
>TRBV9|TRBD1|.|TRBJ2-4
TGTGCCAGCAGCGTAGGGGTGGACAGGGAAAACATTCAGTACTTC
CASSVGVDRENIQYF
>TRBV28|.|.|TRBJ1-5
TGTGCCAGTTCAGGGTTGGATCAGCCCCAGCATTTT
CASSGLDQPQHF
>TRBV6-5|TRBD1|.|TRBJ2-7
TGTGCCAGCAGTTACGGGACAGCTACCTACGAGCAGTACTTC
CASSYGTATYEQYF
>TRBV28|.|.|TRBJ2-2
TGTGCCAGCAGTTTTGGACACTTAAGGAACACCGGGGAGCTGTTTTTT
CASSFGHLRNTGELFF
>TRBV7-2|.|once|TRBJ1-2
TGTGCCAGCAGCCCCACAGGAGTAGCTAACTATGGCTACACCTTC
CASSPTGVANYGYTF
>TRBV30|.|.|TRBJ2-7
TGTGCCTGGAGTATCGGGACATCCTACGAGCAGTACTTC
CAWSIGTSYEQYF
>TRBV6-5|.|few|TRBJ2-2
TGTGCCAGCAGTAACACTAGCACCGGGGAGCTGTTTTTT
CASSNTSTGELFF
>TRBV6-4|.|.|TRBJ2-7
TGTGCCAGCAGTATCCATTCGGGTAGTGGGTACTACGAGCAGTACTTC
CASSIHSGSGYYEQYF
>TRBV7-2|.|.|TRBJ2-5
TGTGCCAGCAGCTTAGGTTCGGCTAGCCCCCAAGAGACCCAGTACTTC
CASSLGSASPQETQYF
>TRBV4-1|.|.|TRBJ2-1
TGCGCCAGCAGCCAAGTGATGCGGGAGCAGTTCTTC
CASSQVMREQFF
>TRBV6-5|.|.|TRBJ2-7
TGTGCCAGCAGCCCTTTACGGTCCTCCTACGAGCAGTACTTC
CASSPLRSSYEQYF
>TRBV11-3|.|.|TRBJ2-5
TGTGCCAGCAGCTTAGGGGGGGTGCAAGAGACCCAGTACTTC
CASSLGGVQETQYF
>TRBV7-9|.|.|TRBJ2-3
TGTGCCAGCAGCTTAGCGAGACTATTTTCGGATACGCAGTATTTT
CASSLARLFSDTQYF
>TRBV7-2|.|.|TRBJ2-3
TGTGCCAGCAGCTTTACAGCATTCACAGATACGCAGTATTTT
CASSFTAFTDTQYF
>TRBV28|.|.|TRBJ1-6
TGTGCCAGCAGTTCCCTCGTCTCCTATAATTCACCCCTCCACTTT
CASSSLVSYNSPLHF
>TRBV5-4|TRBD2|.|TRBJ2-3
TGTGCCAGCAGCTTTGCGGGGGACACAGATACGCAGTATTTT
CASSFAGDTDTQYF
>TRBV19|TRBD1|.|TRBJ1-5
TGTGCCAGTAGTAATACCGTGACAGGGATATCTCAGCCCCAGCATTTT
CASSNTVTGISQPQHF
>TRBV5-1|TRBD1|.|TRBJ1-2
TGCGCCAGCAGCTCTATTGCGGGACAGGGTAACGGCTACACCTTC
CASSSIAGQGNGYTF
>TRBV7-8|.|.|TRBJ2-5
TGTGCCAGCAGCTCTCCGGGGCGGGGACGAGAGACCCAGTACTTC
CASSSPGRGRETQYF
>TRBV7-2|.|.|TRBJ1-1
TGTGCCAGCAGCTTAGTTGAGGGGGGGGTTGAAGCTTTCTTT
CASSLVEGGVEAFF
>TRBV6-6|TRBD1|.|TRBJ1-2
TGTGCCAGCAGTTACTCGGGACAGGGGGCTGGCTACACCTTC
CASSYSGQGAGYTF
>TRBV19|.|.|TRBJ2-7
TGTGCCAGTAGTAAGGCGGGAAGCTCCTACGAGCAGTACTTC
CASSKAGSSYEQYF
>TRBV4-2|TRBD2|.|TRBJ2-1
TGTGCCAGCAGCCAAGAGGGCGGGGGGGTCTACAATGAGCAGTTCTTC
CASSQEGGGVYNEQFF
>TRBV7-2|TRBD2|.|TRBJ2-1
TGTGCCAGCAGCAACCGGACTAGCGGGGTTTATGAGCAGTTCTTC
CASSNRTSGVYEQFF
>TRBV5-1|TRBD2|.|TRBJ2-3
TGCGCCAGCAGCCCTGCTAGCGGGGGGTCCACAGATACGCAGTATTTT
CASSPASGGSTDTQYF
>TRBV5-1|TRBD1|.|TRBJ2-6
TGCGTCAGCAGCCTAACAGGGGGCAATACTGGGGCCAACGTCCTGACTTTC
CVSSLTGGNTGANVLTF
>TRBV2|.|.|TRBJ2-4
TGTGCCAGCAGTGAAGGGTTCTCGCAGATCATAGCCAAAAACATTCAGTACTTC
CASSEGFSQIIAKNIQYF
>TRBV18|.|.|TRBJ1-1
TGTGCCAGCTCACCACGGACAGCGCAATTAAACACTGAAGCTTTCTTT
CASSPRTAQLNTEAFF
>TRBV5-1|.|.|TRBJ1-3
TGCGCCAGCAGCCAACTCGGTGCAGGGAAAGGAAACACCATATATTTT
CASSQLGAGKGNTIYF
>TRBV27|.|.|TRBJ2-7
TGTGCCAGCAGTCCACAGGCAGGCGTTACTTACGAGCAGTACTTC
CASSPQAGVTYEQYF
>TRBV30|.|.|TRBJ2-1
TGTGCCTGGAGTGTTGACTACGGGAACAATGAGCAGTTCTTC
CAWSVDYGNNEQFF